This TCR beta chain was recorded in a study of blood T cell repertoires in COVID-19. In the authors' methods: Using reference gene primer amplification, nucleated cell counts were estimated. Clones were read by immunoSEQ multiplex PCR, and TCRdb kept only the in-frame ones, dropping some. V and J calls and clone size are given by that table; D and trimming were obtained from the DNA. This repertoire shows about 200,000 clones, 80% to 90% found once; its top ten account for approximately 5%. Enrolled through a virtual design, the participants were between about 18 and 89 years of age and came from some 26 US areas. Participant reports of clinical history set cohort assignment. A COVID-19 case had been met by exposed participants during the 2 weeks before study entry. The sequencing sample was made of PBMCs or T cells enriched from blood (not recorded which). The TCR was taken from a woman in her forties or fifties who had been exposed to COVID-19.

The CDR3 reads CASSEAGSDEQYF. The DNA of the CDR3 is TGTGCCAGCAGCGAAGCGGGGAGCGACGAGCAGTACTTC. The chain couples TRBV9 to TRBJ2-7; 7 bases are a match to TRBD2. CDR3 length equals 13 residues. Germline V gene sequence: CDR1 SGDLS, CDR2 YYNGEE. The V gene end was trimmed by 3 bases and the J gene end by 5 bases; junction bases not matched to a gene: 5.